This is a list of T cell receptor beta chains from one sample in a study of blood T cell repertoires in COVID-19. Sequenced by immunoSEQ multiplex PCR; TCRdb stores in-frame clones only, minus some. The repertoire has about 21,000 clones, around 89% of them found once; the top ten carry about 19%. Material: peripheral blood. All receptors derive from a man aged 65-85 years with active COVID-19. CDR3s include the opening cysteine and the closing phenylalanine or tryptophan. The D gene is left open where the match is weak. Not all rows give a size; the values are once, few, many and, for expanded clones, a class.

TRBD1,.,TRBV6-5,TRBJ2-3,TGTGCCAGCAGTATCCAGGGGGGCACAGATACGCAGTATTTT,CASSIQGGTDTQYF
.,.,TRBV5-1,TRBJ2-7,TGCGCCAGCAGCCCCGACTTGTTCAACGAGCAGTACTTC,CASSPDLFNEQYF
.,once,TRBV30,TRBJ1-5,TGTGCCTGGAGTCGAGGGAACGCGGATCAGCCCCAGCATTTT,CAWSRGNADQPQHF
TRBD1,.,TRBV10-3,TRBJ2-2,TGTGCCATCTGGGGACAGGGGGCGCGGGGCACCGGGGAGCTGTTTTTT,CAIWGQGARGTGELFF
TRBD1,.,TRBV5-1,TRBJ2-7,TGCGCCAGCAGCGGGGGACAGCTCGTCGACGAGCAGTACTTC,CASSGGQLVDEQYF
.,once,TRBV11-3,TRBJ2-3,TGTGCCAGCAGCAGTCGTGGGGAGGCCACAGATACGCAGTATTTT,CASSSRGEATDTQYF
TRBD1,.,TRBV5-1,TRBJ1-2,TGCGCCAGCAGCTTGAGGGACAGGGACGGCTACACCTTC,CASSLRDRDGYTF
TRBD1,.,TRBV11-1,TRBJ2-7,TGTGCCAGCAGCCTCACCCAGGGGGCGCAGAACGAGCAGTACTTC,CASSLTQGAQNEQYF
TRBD2,.,TRBV7-9,TRBJ2-3,TGTGCCAGCAGCTTGGGGGCCAGGGGCGGGAGGTTGGGAGATACGCAGTATTTT,CASSLGARGGRLGDTQYF
.,.,TRBV3-1/TRBV3-2,TRBJ1-6,TGTGCCAGCAGCCAAGTACAGGGAGTCCTCGGTTCACCCCTCCACTTT,CASSQVQGVLGSPLHF
.,.,TRBV11-2,TRBJ2-7,TGTGCCAGCAGCTTAGGGGCAGGTGGCTACGAGCAGTACTTC,CASSLGAGGYEQYF
TRBD2,.,TRBV11-3,TRBJ2-5,TGTGCCAGCAGCTTGCCGGCTAGCGGGGGAGGAGAGACCCAGTACTTC,CASSLPASGGGETQYF
TRBD1,few,TRBV10-3,TRBJ1-5,TGTGCCACCCACCCCGGTGGGACAGGGGGCGAAGGCCAGCCCCAGCATTTT,CATHPGGTGGEGQPQHF
.,.,TRBV7-7,TRBJ1-6,TGTGCTAGCAGCTTAGAACAGGGAGAGGGTATGGTATATAATTCACCCCTCCACTTT,CASSLEQGEGMVYNSPLHF
.,.,TRBV30,TRBJ2-5,TGTGCCTGGAGTGCATCTACAGGGCTACAGACCCAGTACTTC,CAWSASTGLQTQYF
.,.,TRBV9,TRBJ1-3,TGTGCCAGCAGCCCACATAATGGGGGGTACGACGGAAACACCATATATTTT,CASSPHNGGYDGNTIYF
.,.,TRBV29-1,TRBJ2-5,TGCAGCGTTGACAGGGCGAGGGAGACCCAGTACTTC,CSVDRARETQYF
TRBD2,.,TRBV30,TRBJ2-5,TGTGCCTGGACCAGGGGAATTAGCGGGGGGCTCCAAGAGACCCAGTACTTC,CAWTRGISGGLQETQYF
TRBD1,.,TRBV30,TRBJ2-7,TGTGCCTGGAACGGGGTGGGAGACAGGGTCCCCGGTTACGAGCAGTACTTC,CAWNGVGDRVPGYEQYF
TRBD1,.,TRBV30,TRBJ1-1,TGTGCCTGGATGACAGGGGGGACTGAAGCTTTCTTT,CAWMTGGTEAFF
.,.,TRBV11-3,TRBJ2-2,TGTGCCAGCAGATCCACGGGGGAAGGGCGAACCGGGGAGCTGTTTTTT,CASRSTGEGRTGELFF
TRBD2,.,TRBV2,TRBJ2-7,TGTGCCAGCAGTGAACGGGGGCTAGCGGGGGTTTTCTTC,CASSERGLAGVFF
.,.,TRBV24-1,TRBJ1-5,TGTGCCACCAGTGAAGGCAGGGGAAGCAATCAGCCCCAGCATTTT,CATSEGRGSNQPQHF
TRBD1,.,TRBV5-1,TRBJ1-1,TGCGCCAGCAGCTTGGATCCAGGGGGCGAAACTGAAGCTTTCTTT,CASSLDPGGETEAFF
.,few,TRBV6-5,TRBJ1-4,TGTGCCAGCAGCCCGGACTCTAACGGTGAAAAACTGTTTTTT,CASSPDSNGEKLFF
TRBD2,.,TRBV5-1,TRBJ2-1,TGCGCCAGCAGCAATAGCGGGAGGGGGGTGGATGAGCAGTTCTTC,CASSNSGRGVDEQFF
.,.,TRBV27,TRBJ2-6,TGTGCCAGCCGATCCAGGGGCTCTGGGGCCAACGTCCTGACTTTC,CASRSRGSGANVLTF
.,.,TRBV7-2,TRBJ1-2,TGTGCCAGCAGCTTAAGACTGACCCCGGAGGGTAGCGGCTACACCTTC,CASSLRLTPEGSGYTF
.,once,TRBV5-5,TRBJ1-6,TGTGCCAGCAGCTTGGCCGACGGGTTTTCACCCCTCCACTTT,CASSLADGFSPLHF
TRBD1,.,TRBV5-6,TRBJ1-2,TGTGCCAGCAGCTTGGGGACAGGGAAGAGTGGCTACACCTTC,CASSLGTGKSGYTF
TRBD1,.,TRBV7-2,TRBJ2-1,TGTGCCAGCAGCCTTGGGGACAGAGATAAGCAGTTCTTC,CASSLGDRDKQFF
TRBD2,.,TRBV7-9,TRBJ2-7,TGTGCCAGCAGCTACAGGTCCCATCTAGCGGAGGACGAGCAGTACTTC,CASSYRSHLAEDEQYF
.,.,TRBV2,TRBJ1-1,TGTGCCAGCAGGCCACAGGATTTAAGGACTGAAGCTTTCTTT,CASRPQDLRTEAFF
TRBD1,.,TRBV7-9,TRBJ1-2,TGTGCCAGCAGCCCGGGACAGGGGGCTTACTATGGCTACACCTTC,CASSPGQGAYYGYTF
TRBD1,once,TRBV6-1,TRBJ1-6,TGTGCCAGCAGTGGCCGGGACAGGGGTTCCTATAATTCACCCCTCCACTTT,CASSGRDRGSYNSPLHF
TRBD1,once,TRBV30,TRBJ2-2,TGTGCCGCAGGGGGGAACACCGGGGAGCTGTTTTTT,CAAGGNTGELFF
TRBD1,.,TRBV2,TRBJ2-7,TGTGCCAGCAGTGACGCGACAGGGGGCGCCTACGAGCAGTACTTC,CASSDATGGAYEQYF
TRBD1,.,TRBV30,TRBJ1-1,TGTGCCTGGAGTAAGGGGGCAATTTCGGGCACTGAAGCTTTCTTT,CAWSKGAISGTEAFF
.,.,TRBV19,TRBJ2-2,TGTGCCAGTACTCGACTCGACACCGGGGAGCTGTTTTTT,CASTRLDTGELFF
.,.,TRBV12-3/TRBV12-4,TRBJ1-6,TGTGCCAGCAGGAATGGAGCTTCACCCCTCCACTTT,CASRNGASPLHF
.,.,TRBV20-1,TRBJ2-1,TGCAGTGCTAGAGATGGTCGGGGTGAGTTCTTC,CSARDGRGEFF
.,.,TRBV18,TRBJ1-4,TGTGCCAGCTCCCCCAGGCCTGAAAAACTGTTTTTT,CASSPRPEKLFF